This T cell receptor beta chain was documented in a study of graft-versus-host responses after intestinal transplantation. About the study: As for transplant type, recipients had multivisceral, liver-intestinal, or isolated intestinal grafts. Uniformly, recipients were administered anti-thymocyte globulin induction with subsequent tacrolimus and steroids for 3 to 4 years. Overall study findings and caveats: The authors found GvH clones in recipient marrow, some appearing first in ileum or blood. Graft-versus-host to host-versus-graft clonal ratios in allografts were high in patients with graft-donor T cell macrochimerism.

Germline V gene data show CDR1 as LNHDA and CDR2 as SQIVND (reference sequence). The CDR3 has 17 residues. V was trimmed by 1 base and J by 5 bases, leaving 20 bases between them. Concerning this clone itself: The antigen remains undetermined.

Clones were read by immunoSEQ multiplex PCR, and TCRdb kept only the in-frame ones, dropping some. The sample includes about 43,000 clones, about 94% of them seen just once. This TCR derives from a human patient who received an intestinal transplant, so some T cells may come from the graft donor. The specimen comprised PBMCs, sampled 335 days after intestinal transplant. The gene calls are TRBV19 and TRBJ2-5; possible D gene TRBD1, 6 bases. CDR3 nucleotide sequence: TGTGCCAGTAGTATAGTCCACACACACAGGGTCGGGGAGACCCAGTACTTC. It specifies CASSIVHTHRVGETQYF.